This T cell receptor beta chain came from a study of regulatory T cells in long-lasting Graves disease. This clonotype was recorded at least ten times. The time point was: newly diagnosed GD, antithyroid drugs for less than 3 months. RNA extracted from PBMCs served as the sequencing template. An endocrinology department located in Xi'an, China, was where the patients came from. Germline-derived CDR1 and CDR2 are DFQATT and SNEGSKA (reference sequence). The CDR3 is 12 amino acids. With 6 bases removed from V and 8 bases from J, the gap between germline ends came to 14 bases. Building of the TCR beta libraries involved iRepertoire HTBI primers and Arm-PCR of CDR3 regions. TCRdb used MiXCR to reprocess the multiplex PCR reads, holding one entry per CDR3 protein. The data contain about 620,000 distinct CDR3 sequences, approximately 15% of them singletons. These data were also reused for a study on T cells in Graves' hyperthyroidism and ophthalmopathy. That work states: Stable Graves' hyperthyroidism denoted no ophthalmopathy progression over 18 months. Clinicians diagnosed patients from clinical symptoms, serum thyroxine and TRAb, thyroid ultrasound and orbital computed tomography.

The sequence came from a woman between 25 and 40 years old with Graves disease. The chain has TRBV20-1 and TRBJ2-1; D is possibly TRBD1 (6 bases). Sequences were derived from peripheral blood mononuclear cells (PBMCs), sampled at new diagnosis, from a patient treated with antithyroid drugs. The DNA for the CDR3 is TGCAGTGCAGGTACAGGGAGCGATGAGCAGTTCTTC. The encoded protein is CSAGTGSDEQFF.